This TCR beta chain was captured in a study of tumor-infiltrating lymphocytes in oesophageal squamous cell carcinoma. TCRdb re-analysed the PCR reads in MiXCR, keeping a single row per CDR3 protein. The sample consists of over 15,000 distinct CDR3 sequences, approximately 46% of them appearing once. This clonotype was recorded at least ten times. V lost 6 bases, J lost 0 bases, and 10 bases lay in between. The length of the CDR3 is 14 residues. Germline CDR1 reads SGHKS; CDR2 reads YYEKEE (reference sequence). The rearrangement uses TRBV5-5 and TRBJ2-1; possibly TRBD1 for D (5 bases). Sequences were obtained from esophageal tumor tissue. The receptor comes from a male donor with esophageal squamous cell carcinoma. DNA of the CDR3: TGTGCCAGCACAGGACATAGCTCCTACAATGAGCAGTTCTTC. Its protein is CASTGHSSYNEQFF.